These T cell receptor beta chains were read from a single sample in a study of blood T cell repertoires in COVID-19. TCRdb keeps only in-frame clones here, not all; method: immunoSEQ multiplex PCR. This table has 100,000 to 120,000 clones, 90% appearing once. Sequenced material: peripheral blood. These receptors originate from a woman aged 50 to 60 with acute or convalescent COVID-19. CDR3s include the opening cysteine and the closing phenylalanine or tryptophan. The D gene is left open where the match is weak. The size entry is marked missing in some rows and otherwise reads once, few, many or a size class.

DNA: TGTGCCAGCAGTTACACCGGACAGATAGAGACCCAGTACTTC
CDR3: CASSYTGQIETQYF
size: NA
J: TRBJ2-5
D: NA
V: TRBV6-5
length: 14

DNA: TGTGCCTGGAGTGGGGACAGAAACGAGCAGTACTTC
CDR3: CAWSGDRNEQYF
size: NA
J: TRBJ2-7
D: TRBD1
V: TRBV30
length: 12

DNA: TGTGCCAGTAGTATACTAGCAAAGGATACGCAGTATTTT
CDR3: CASSILAKDTQYF
size: NA
J: TRBJ2-3
D: NA
V: TRBV19
length: 13

DNA: TGTGCCAGCAGGCCGGTGCCCGGGACAGGGTACCACGAGCAGTACTTC
CDR3: CASRPVPGTGYHEQYF
size: NA
J: TRBJ2-7
D: TRBD1
V: TRBV2
length: 16

DNA: TGTGCCAGCAGCCTGGATAACAGGGGGCGAAAGGGCGGCTACACCTTC
CDR3: CASSLDNRGRKGGYTF
size: NA
J: TRBJ1-2
D: TRBD1
V: TRBV7-2
length: 16

DNA: TGTGCCAGCAGCTTGGGGCTCGGGACAGATACGCAGTATTTT
CDR3: CASSLGLGTDTQYF
size: NA
J: TRBJ2-3
D: NA
V: TRBV7-9
length: 14

DNA: TGTGCCAGCAGTGAAGTGGTGGGGAGCGGGGGGGCTTGGGAGACCCAGTACTTC
CDR3: CASSEVVGSGGAWETQYF
size: NA
J: TRBJ2-5
D: TRBD2
V: TRBV2
length: 18

DNA: TGTGCCAGCAGCCCCGGGACTAGCGGTAACAATGAGCAGTTCTTC
CDR3: CASSPGTSGNNEQFF
size: NA
J: TRBJ2-1
D: TRBD2
V: TRBV7-9
length: 15

DNA: TGTGCCGACCGGGACAGGAGCTCCTACGAGCAGTACTTC
CDR3: CADRDRSSYEQYF
size: NA
J: TRBJ2-7
D: TRBD1
V: TRBV2
length: 13

DNA: TGTGCCTGGAGCCCGACAGGGAAAAGGGGAAATTCACCCCTCCACTTT
CDR3: CAWSPTGKRGNSPLHF
size: NA
J: TRBJ1-6
D: TRBD1
V: TRBV30
length: 16

DNA: TGTGCCAGCAGAGCGTCGACAGGACACAATCAGCCCCAGCATTTT
CDR3: CASRASTGHNQPQHF
size: NA
J: TRBJ1-5
D: NA
V: TRBV2
length: 15

DNA: TGTGCCAGCACCCTTAGCCGCACGGTCCAACTCTCTGGAAACACCATATATTTT
CDR3: CASTLSRTVQLSGNTIYF
size: NA
J: TRBJ1-3
D: NA
V: TRBV28
length: 18

DNA: TGTGCCAGTAGTATAGGGGCCAGCTCCTACGAGCAGTACTTC
CDR3: CASSIGASSYEQYF
size: NA
J: TRBJ2-7
D: NA
V: TRBV19
length: 14

DNA: TGTGCCAGCAGGGGGGACAGGGCTGGAAACACCATATATTTT
CDR3: CASRGDRAGNTIYF
size: NA
J: TRBJ1-3
D: TRBD1
V: TRBV28
length: 14

DNA: TGCGCCAGCAGCTTACAGCTATACAATGAGCAGTTCTTC
CDR3: CASSLQLYNEQFF
size: once
J: TRBJ2-1
D: NA
V: TRBV5-1
length: 13

DNA: TGCGCCAGCAGCCAAGATAGGGGGGGTTTTCCCTCTAACGAGCAGTACTTC
CDR3: CASSQDRGGFPSNEQYF
size: NA
J: TRBJ2-7
D: NA
V: TRBV4-1
length: 17

DNA: TGCGCCACGGGACTGGGGAAAAACATTCAGTACTTC
CDR3: CATGLGKNIQYF
size: NA
J: TRBJ2-4
D: NA
V: TRBV23-1
length: 12

DNA: TGTGCCAGCTCACCTGGCCCCTCAGGGACAGGGGAGTTCCACGAGCAGTACTTC
CDR3: CASSPGPSGTGEFHEQYF
size: NA
J: TRBJ2-7
D: TRBD1
V: TRBV18
length: 18

DNA: TGTGCCATCAGGAACAGGGGGGACACCGGGGAGCTGTTTTTT
CDR3: CAIRNRGDTGELFF
size: NA
J: TRBJ2-2
D: TRBD1
V: TRBV10-3
length: 14

DNA: TGCAGCGCGGGACAGGGGGCAAGTGGAAACACCATATATTTT
CDR3: CSAGQGASGNTIYF
size: NA
J: TRBJ1-3
D: TRBD1
V: TRBV29-1
length: 14

DNA: TGTGCCAGCAGCTCCGGCGGGGAGCAGTACTTC
CDR3: CASSSGGEQYF
size: once
J: TRBJ2-7
D: NA
V: TRBV11-3
length: 11

DNA: TGTGCCAGCAGCTTGTGGGCAGGGGGAAACACCGGGGAGCTGTTTTTT
CDR3: CASSLWAGGNTGELFF
size: NA
J: TRBJ2-2
D: TRBD1
V: TRBV5-5
length: 16

DNA: TGTGCCAGCAGTCCCGGCGGAGGGAAGGCATACACCGGGGAGCTGTTTTTT
CDR3: CASSPGGGKAYTGELFF
size: NA
J: TRBJ2-2
D: NA
V: TRBV6-2/TRBV6-3
length: 17

DNA: TGTGCCAGCAGTGAGACACTTTATAATTCACCCCTCCACTTT
CDR3: CASSETLYNSPLHF
size: NA
J: TRBJ1-6
D: NA
V: TRBV25-1
length: 14

DNA: TGTGCCAGCAGTCGGGGGATCGGGGAGCTGTTTTTT
CDR3: CASSRGIGELFF
size: NA
J: TRBJ2-2
D: NA
V: TRBV12-3/TRBV12-4
length: 12

DNA: TGTGCCAGTAGTTCGAGGGGCGGCAGGGGCTATGGCTACACCTTC
CDR3: CASSSRGGRGYGYTF
size: NA
J: TRBJ1-2
D: NA
V: TRBV19
length: 15

DNA: TGTGCCAGCAGTGCTCTCACTACTTCACCCCTCCACTTT
CDR3: CASSALTTSPLHF
size: NA
J: TRBJ1-6
D: NA
V: TRBV2
length: 13

DNA: TGCGCCAGCAGCATACTGACAGGGCCCTACAATGAGCAGTTCTTC
CDR3: CASSILTGPYNEQFF
size: NA
J: TRBJ2-1
D: TRBD1
V: TRBV5-1
length: 15

DNA: TGTGCCAGCAGTTTACTAGCCTCCTACAATGAGCAGTTCTTC
CDR3: CASSLLASYNEQFF
size: NA
J: TRBJ2-1
D: NA
V: TRBV7-9
length: 14

DNA: TGTGCCACCAGCCCATTGGGGGAGGATCAGCCCCAGCATTTT
CDR3: CATSPLGEDQPQHF
size: NA
J: TRBJ1-5
D: NA
V: TRBV15
length: 14

DNA: TGTGCCAGCAGCGTAGGGGGCAGATATAATTCACCCCTCCACTTT
CDR3: CASSVGGRYNSPLHF
size: NA
J: TRBJ1-6
D: NA
V: TRBV9
length: 15

DNA: TGTGCAAGTCGCTTAGATATGACGGACAGGACGTACTACGGCTACACCTTC
CDR3: CASRLDMTDRTYYGYTF
size: NA
J: TRBJ1-2
D: NA
V: TRBV12-2
length: 17

DNA: TGTGCCAGCAGTTACCTCGGAGGCCCGGAGACCCAGTACTTC
CDR3: CASSYLGGPETQYF
size: NA
J: TRBJ2-5
D: NA
V: TRBV6-2/TRBV6-3
length: 14

DNA: TGTGCCAGCGGACAGGGGAATGAGCAGTTCTTC
CDR3: CASGQGNEQFF
size: NA
J: TRBJ2-1
D: TRBD1
V: TRBV6-6
length: 11

DNA: TGCGCCAGCAGCTTGCTCCCGGACACTGAAGCTTTCTTT
CDR3: CASSLLPDTEAFF
size: NA
J: TRBJ1-1
D: NA
V: TRBV5-1
length: 13

DNA: TGTGCCAGCAGTTACGAAAGAGGCCAGCCCCAGCATTTT
CDR3: CASSYERGQPQHF
size: NA
J: TRBJ1-5
D: NA
V: TRBV6-5
length: 13

DNA: TGTGCCATTGGGACAGGGGGGAATGGCTACACCTTC
CDR3: CAIGTGGNGYTF
size: NA
J: TRBJ1-2
D: TRBD1
V: TRBV10-3
length: 12

DNA: TGCGCCAGCAGCCCGGGAAGTTACTGGGGGCGGCAGGGCTATAACACTGAAGCTTTCTTT
CDR3: CASSPGSYWGRQGYNTEAFF
size: few
J: TRBJ1-1
D: NA
V: TRBV5-1
length: 20

DNA: TGTGCCAGCAGTGACCGACTCTACGAGCAGTACTTC
CDR3: CASSDRLYEQYF
size: NA
J: TRBJ2-7
D: NA
V: TRBV2
length: 12

DNA: TGTGCCATCACCGGGACAGGGACCACTGAAGCTTTCTTT
CDR3: CAITGTGTTEAFF
size: NA
J: TRBJ1-1
D: TRBD1
V: TRBV10-3
length: 13

DNA: TGTGCCAGCAGAAACAGGGGGCCCAATCAGCCCCAGCATTTT
CDR3: CASRNRGPNQPQHF
size: NA
J: TRBJ1-5
D: TRBD1
V: TRBV6-5
length: 14